Below are 5 T cell receptor beta chains sequenced from a single sample in a study of T-cell memory formation after mild COVID-19. TCRdb reprocessed the 5' RACE reads with MiXCR, giving one entry per CDR3 protein. The sample gives around 410,000 distinct CDR3 sequences, 20% to 25% of which show up once; around 13% is in the top ten. Specimen: PBMCs or a T cell subset sorted from them (not recorded which). Receptors originate from an adult woman who had mild COVID-19 (a few samples of this study predate the infection). Cell type and time point are not known.

The chain joins TRBV7-2 to TRBJ2-3; TRBD2 agrees at 10 bases. The CDR3 runs 17 residues. Trimming at V came to 0 bases and at J to 1 base, leaving 4 bases not matched to a gene. In germline, CDR1 is SGHTA, CDR2 FQGNSA. The CDR3: CASSLAFGTSGTDTQYF. In DNA form, the CDR3 reads TGTGCCAGCAGCTTAGCGTTCGGGACTAGCGGCACAGATACGCAGTATTTT.

This clonotype has only a few counts. The chain has TRBV7-9 and TRBJ1-2; D not resolved. The V gene lost 3 bases and the J gene lost 2 bases, with 16 bases spanning the gap. CDR3 length: 16 amino acids. The germline V gene has CDR1 SEHNR and CDR2 FQNEAQ (reference sequence). The CDR3 DNA reads TGTGCCAGCAGCTTCCCCGCGGCCCCAAGGAACTATGGCTACACCTTC. Translated: CASSFPAAPRNYGYTF.

V is TRBV20-1 and J is TRBJ1-2, with 10 bases lining up with TRBD1. V lost 2 bases and J lost 5; bases outside the gene matches: 8. Germline loops: CDR1 DFQATT, CDR2 SNEGSKA (reference sequence). The CDR3 contains 15 residues. This CDR3 is CSARTWTGGRYGYTF. The CDR3 DNA reads TGCAGTGCTAGAACATGGACAGGGGGACGGTATGGCTACACCTTC.

This clonotype was detected a few times. The chain joins TRBV12-3 or TRBV12-4 to TRBJ1-3; 8 positions match TRBD1. V gave up 6 bases and J gave up 4 bases; unmatched junction bases: 8. The CDR3 has 15 amino acids. CDR3 nucleotides: TGTGCCAGCAGATCGACAGGGGTTTTAGGAAACACCATATATTTT. Translating gives CASRSTGVLGNTIYF.

The rearrangement links TRBV12-3 or TRBV12-4 to TRBJ2-1; D tentatively fits TRBD1 or TRBD2 (5 bases each). This CDR3 region has 13 residues. V was pared by 8 bases and J by 2 bases, with 10 bases between. This CDR3 reads CASGTSPYNEQFF. The CDR3 DNA is TGTGCCAGCGGGACGTCACCCTACAATGAGCAGTTCTTC.